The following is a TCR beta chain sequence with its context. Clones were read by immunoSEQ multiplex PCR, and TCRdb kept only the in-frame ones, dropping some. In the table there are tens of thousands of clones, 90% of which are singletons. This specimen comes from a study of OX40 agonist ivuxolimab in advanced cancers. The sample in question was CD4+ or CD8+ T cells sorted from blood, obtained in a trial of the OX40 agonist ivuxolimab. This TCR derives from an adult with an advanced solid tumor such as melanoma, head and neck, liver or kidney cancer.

The CDR3 DNA is TGTGCCAGCAGCTTGGCCAGTCAGCTCCGTCCCAATAGCAATCAGCCCCAGCATTTT. This codes for CASSLASQLRPNSNQPQHF. This rearrangement joins TRBV5-6 to TRBJ1-5; D is unclear. The length of the CDR3 is 19 residues. Trimming stripped 0 bases from V and 0 bases from J, with 19 bases between. Germline V lookup: CDR1 SGHDT, CDR2 YYEEEE.